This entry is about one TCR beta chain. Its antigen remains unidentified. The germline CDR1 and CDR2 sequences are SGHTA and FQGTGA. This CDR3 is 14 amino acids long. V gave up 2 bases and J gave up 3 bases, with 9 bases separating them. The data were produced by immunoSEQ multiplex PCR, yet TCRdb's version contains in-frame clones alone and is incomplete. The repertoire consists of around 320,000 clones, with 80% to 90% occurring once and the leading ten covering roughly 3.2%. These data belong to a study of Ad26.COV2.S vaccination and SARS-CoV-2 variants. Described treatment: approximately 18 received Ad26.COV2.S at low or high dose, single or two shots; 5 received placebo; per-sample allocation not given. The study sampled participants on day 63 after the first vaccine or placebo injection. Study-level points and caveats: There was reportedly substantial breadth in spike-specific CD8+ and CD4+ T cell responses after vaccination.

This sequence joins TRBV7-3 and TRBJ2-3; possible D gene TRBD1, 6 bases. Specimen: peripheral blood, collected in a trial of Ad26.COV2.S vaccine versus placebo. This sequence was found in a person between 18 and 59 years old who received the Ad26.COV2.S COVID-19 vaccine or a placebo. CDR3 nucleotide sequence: TGTGCCAGCAGCTTAGTACAGGGAACAGATACGCAGTATTTT. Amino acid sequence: CASSLVQGTDTQYF.